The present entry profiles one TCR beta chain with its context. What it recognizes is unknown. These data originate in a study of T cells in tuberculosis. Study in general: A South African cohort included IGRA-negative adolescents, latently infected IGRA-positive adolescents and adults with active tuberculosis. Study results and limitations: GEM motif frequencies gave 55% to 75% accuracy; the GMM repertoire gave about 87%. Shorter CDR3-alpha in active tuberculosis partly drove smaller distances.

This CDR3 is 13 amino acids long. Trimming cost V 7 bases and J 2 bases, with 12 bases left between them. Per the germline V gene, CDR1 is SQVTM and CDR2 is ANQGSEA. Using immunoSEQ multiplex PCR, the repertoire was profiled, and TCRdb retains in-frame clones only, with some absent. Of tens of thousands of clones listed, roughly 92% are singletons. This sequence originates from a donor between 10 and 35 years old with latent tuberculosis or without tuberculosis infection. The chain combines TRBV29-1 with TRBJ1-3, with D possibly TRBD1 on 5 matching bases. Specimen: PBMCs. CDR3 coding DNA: TGCAGCGGTCAAGGACAAACTGGAAACACCATATATTTT. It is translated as CSGQGQTGNTIYF. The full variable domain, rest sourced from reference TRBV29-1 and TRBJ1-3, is SAVISQKPSRDICQRGTSLTIQCQVDSQVTMMFWYRQQPGQSLTLIATANQGSEATYESGFVIDKFPISRPNLTFSTLTVSNMSPEDSSIYLCSGQGQTGNTIYFGEGSWLTVV.